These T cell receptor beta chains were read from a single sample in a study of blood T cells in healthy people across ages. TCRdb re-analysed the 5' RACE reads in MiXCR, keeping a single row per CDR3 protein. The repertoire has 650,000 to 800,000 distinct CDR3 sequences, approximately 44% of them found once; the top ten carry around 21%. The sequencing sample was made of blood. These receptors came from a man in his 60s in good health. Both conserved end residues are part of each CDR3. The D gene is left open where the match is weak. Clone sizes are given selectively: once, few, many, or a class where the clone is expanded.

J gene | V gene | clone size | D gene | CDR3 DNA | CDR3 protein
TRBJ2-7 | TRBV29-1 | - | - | TGCAGCGTTGACTCAGGGCCCTACGAGCAGTACTTC | CSVDSGPYEQYF
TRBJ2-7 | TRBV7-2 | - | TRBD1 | TGTGCCAGCAGCTTAGCTGGGACAGGGACCAACGAGCAGTACTTC | CASSLAGTGTNEQYF
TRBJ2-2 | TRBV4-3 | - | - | TGCGCCAGCACTCATGTCGATAACACCGGGGAGCTGTTTTTT | CASTHVDNTGELFF
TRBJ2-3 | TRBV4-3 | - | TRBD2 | TGCGCCAGCAGCAAGGGGTCCCAAGCGGGGGCCACAGATACGCAGTATTTT | CASSKGSQAGATDTQYF
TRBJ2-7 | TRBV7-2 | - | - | TGTGCCAGCAGCTTAGTTGCGGGACTCAGCTCCTACAATGAGCAGTACTTC | CASSLVAGLSSYNEQYF
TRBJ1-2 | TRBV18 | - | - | TGTGCCAGCTCACCAATCCTTCCTCGACAGCACAACTATGGCTACACCTTC | CASSPILPRQHNYGYTF
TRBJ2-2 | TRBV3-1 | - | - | TGTGCCAACAGCCAGGAAGTAATAAACACCGGGGAGCTGTTTTTT | CANSQEVINTGELFF
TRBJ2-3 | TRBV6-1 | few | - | TGTGCCAGCGTGGAGATCGGCGGGAACACGGGATCCTCTTGGGATACGCAGTATTTT | CASVEIGGNTGSSWDTQYF
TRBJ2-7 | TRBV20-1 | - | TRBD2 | TGCAGTGCCAAACCGGGGGGGCCGACCTACGAGCAGTACTTC | CSAKPGGPTYEQYF
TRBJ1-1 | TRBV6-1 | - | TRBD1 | TGTGCCAGCAGTGAAGAGGGACAGGGCGGCACTGAAGCTTTCTTT | CASSEEGQGGTEAFF
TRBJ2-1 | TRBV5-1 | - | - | TGCGCCAGCAGCTTGGAACCCCCGATCAGCTCCTACAATGAGCAGTTCTTC | CASSLEPPISSYNEQFF
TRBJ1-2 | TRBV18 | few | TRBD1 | TGTGCCAGCTCACCTGAACAGGGGAATGGCTACACCTTC | CASSPEQGNGYTF
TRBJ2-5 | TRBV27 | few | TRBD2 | TGTGCCAGCAGTTCGGTGGCGGGGGGGCTTGAGACCCAGTACTTC | CASSSVAGGLETQYF
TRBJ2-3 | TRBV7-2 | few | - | TGTGCCAGCGTAGGACACATCGCGGCCACAGATACGCAGTATTTT | CASVGHIAATDTQYF
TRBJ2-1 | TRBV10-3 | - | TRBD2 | TGTGCCATCAGTGCTGGAGCGGGGAGCTCCTACAATGAGCAGTTCTTC | CAISAGAGSSYNEQFF
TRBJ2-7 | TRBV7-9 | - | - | TGTGCCAGCAGTTTCACCAGGGACTACGAGCAGTACTTC | CASSFTRDYEQYF
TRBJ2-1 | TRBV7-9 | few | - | TGTGCCAGCAGCTTCCCCTATGGAGAACACTCCTACAATGAGCAGTTCTTC | CASSFPYGEHSYNEQFF
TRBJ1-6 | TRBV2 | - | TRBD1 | TGTGCCACTCAGGACAGGGGGCGTCGGTCACCCCTCCACTTT | CATQDRGRRSPLHF
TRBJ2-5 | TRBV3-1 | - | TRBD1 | TGTGCCAGCAGCCAAGGGCCACAGGGGTTGGAGACCCAGTACTTC | CASSQGPQGLETQYF
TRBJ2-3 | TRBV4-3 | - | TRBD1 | TGCACCAGCAGCCAAGATACGTGGGACAGGGCGACAGATACGCAGTATTTT | CTSSQDTWDRATDTQYF
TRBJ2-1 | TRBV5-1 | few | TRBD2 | TGCGCCAGCAGCACTTCGACTAGCGGGGGGATAGGTGAGCAGTTCTTC | CASSTSTSGGIGEQFF
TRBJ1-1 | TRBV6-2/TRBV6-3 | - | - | TGTGCCAGCAGTTACTTCGCAGGGCGTCAGAACACTGAAGCTTTCTTT | CASSYFAGRQNTEAFF
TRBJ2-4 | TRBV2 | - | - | TGTGCCAGCAGCCAAGATCGTACGTACTACATTCAGTACTTC | CASSQDRTYYIQYF
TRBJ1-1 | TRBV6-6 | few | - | TGTGCCAGCAGTTACACGACAGTAGAAGCTTTCTTT | CASSYTTVEAFF
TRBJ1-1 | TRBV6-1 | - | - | TGTGCCTCTCGGGAAGGGTATTCGAACACTGAAGCTTTCTTT | CASREGYSNTEAFF
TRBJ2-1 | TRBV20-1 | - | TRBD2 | TGCAGTGCTTCGCAATCGGGGCTAGCGGGTCCTTACAGCCCCTACAATGAGCAGTTCTTC | CSASQSGLAGPYSPYNEQFF
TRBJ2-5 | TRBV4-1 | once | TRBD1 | TGCGCCAGCAGCACTAGGGGACAGAGGGAAGAGACCCAGTACTTC | CASSTRGQREETQYF
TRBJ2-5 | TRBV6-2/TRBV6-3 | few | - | TGTGCCAGCAGGCAAACCCTGGGAGCGCGGACCCAGTACTTC | CASRQTLGARTQYF
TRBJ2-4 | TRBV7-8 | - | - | TGTGCCAGCAGCCGGACCTCGGGGGACGGGGACATTCAGTACTTC | CASSRTSGDGDIQYF
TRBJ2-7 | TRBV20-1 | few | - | TGCAGCCTATCGGACAGCTCCCCAAGTCTCGAGCAGTACTTC | CSLSDSSPSLEQYF
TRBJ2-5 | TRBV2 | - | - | TGTGCCAGCAGTGGACAGAAAGCCCTCCAAGAGACCCAGTACTTC | CASSGQKALQETQYF
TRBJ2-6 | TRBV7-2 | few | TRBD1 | TGTGCCAGCAGCTACAGGGACAGGCCCTCTGGGGCCAACGTCCTGACTTTC | CASSYRDRPSGANVLTF
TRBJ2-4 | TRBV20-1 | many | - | TGCAGTGCTAGAGATAAAAGACTAGCCAAAAACATTCAGTACTTC | CSARDKRLAKNIQYF
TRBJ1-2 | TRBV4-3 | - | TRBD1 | TGCGCCAGCAGCCAAGAGGGGGGACAGGGGAGGTATGGCTACACCTTC | CASSQEGGQGRYGYTF
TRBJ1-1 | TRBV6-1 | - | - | TGTGCCAGCAGTACTCATCTCTACACTGAAGCTTTCTTT | CASSTHLYTEAFF
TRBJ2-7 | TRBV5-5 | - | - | TGTGCCAGCAGCCCAGACATCTTCGGCGAGCAGTACTTC | CASSPDIFGEQYF
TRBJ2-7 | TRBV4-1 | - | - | TGCGCCAGCAGGAAAACCGGGGCGACCTACGAGCAGTACTTC | CASRKTGATYEQYF
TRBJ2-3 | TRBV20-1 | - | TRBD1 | TGCAGTGCTGATAACAGGGGAAACACAGATACGCAGTATTTT | CSADNRGNTDTQYF
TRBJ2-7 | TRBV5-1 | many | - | TGTGCCAGCAGCCTCCTTGGCTCCTACGAGCAGTACTTC | CASSLLGSYEQYF
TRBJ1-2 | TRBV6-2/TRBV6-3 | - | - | TGTGCCAGCAGCCAAACGCCCGCATATGGCTACACCTTC | CASSQTPAYGYTF
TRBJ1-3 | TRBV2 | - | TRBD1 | TGTGCCAGCAGACGGGACAGAGGAAACACCATATATTTT | CASRRDRGNTIYF
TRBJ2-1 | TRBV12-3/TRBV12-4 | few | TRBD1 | TGTGCCAGCAGTTTGCAGGGACAGGGGGAGAGGGAGCAGTTCTTC | CASSLQGQGEREQFF
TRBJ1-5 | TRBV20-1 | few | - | TGCAGTGCTAGTACGGAACCAACCCAGAGATCACAGCATTTT | CSASTEPTQRSQHF
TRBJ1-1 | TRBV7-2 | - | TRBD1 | TGTGCCAGCAGCTTATATCGGTCGGACAGGGACGGCCAAGCTTTCTTT | CASSLYRSDRDGQAFF
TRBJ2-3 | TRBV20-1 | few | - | TGCAGTGCTAGAGTGAGACCTATCACAGATACGCAGTATTTT | CSARVRPITDTQYF
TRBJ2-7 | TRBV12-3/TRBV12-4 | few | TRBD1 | TGTGCCAGCAGCCAGGGACAGGGTTATCCCTACGAGCAGTACTTC | CASSQGQGYPYEQYF
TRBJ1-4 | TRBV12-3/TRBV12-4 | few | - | TGTGCCAGCAGTTCAGGGGTCCGATCTAATGAAAAACTGTTTTTT | CASSSGVRSNEKLFF
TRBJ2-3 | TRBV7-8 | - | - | TGTGCCAGCAGCCCCTGGGATCCGGGGGATTACGATACGCAGTATTTT | CASSPWDPGDYDTQYF
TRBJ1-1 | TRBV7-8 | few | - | TGTGCCAGCAGCCTCACCTTGACAGGCCTAAACACTGAAGCTTTCTTT | CASSLTLTGLNTEAFF
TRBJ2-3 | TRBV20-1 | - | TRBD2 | TGCAGTGCTAAACTAGCGGGGGGGCAGTATTTT | CSAKLAGGQYF
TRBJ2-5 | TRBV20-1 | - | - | TGCAGTGCTAGAGTGGGGGGCCGAGAGACCCAGTACTTC | CSARVGGRETQYF